The 23 T cell receptor beta chains below were found in one sample sequenced in a study of STAT5B mutations in CD4+ large granular lymphocyte leukemia. Some clones are missing from TCRdb's copy, which holds only in-frame ones; the method was immunoSEQ multiplex PCR. This table holds around 48,000 clones, about 70% found once. Sequenced material: CD4+ T cells from blood buffy coats. All receptors derive from a human donor in good health.

This clone was counted between two and nine times. The CDR3 spells CASSTRQRNQPQHF. The CDR3 DNA is TGTGCCAGCAGCACACGACAACGAAATCAGCCCCAGCATTTT. The V gene is TRBV7-8, the J gene TRBJ1-5; D unclear. V lost 5 bases, J lost 4 bases, and 12 bases lay in between. Germline CDR1 and CDR2: SGHVS and FQNEAQ. The CDR3 has 14 amino acids.

The chain is built from TRBV2 and TRBJ2-5; D is ambiguous. Germline V gene sequence: CDR1 SNHLY, CDR2 FYNNEI. The CDR3 is made up of 13 amino acids. The V end lost 4 bases, the J end lost 3 bases, and 9 bases lay between the germline ends. CDR3 coding DNA: TGTGCCAGCAGTGGAGGCAGAGAAGAGACCCAGTACTTC. The encoded protein is CASSGGREETQYF.

A remark on this clone: Other DNA sequences in the sample encode the same CDR3. The chain uses TRBV9 and TRBJ2-2; TRBD2 agrees at 13 bases. After removal of 3 bases from V and 4 bases from J, the junction contained 3 bases not matched to a gene. This CDR3 is 16 amino acids long. Germline V gene lookup returns CDR1 SGDLS and CDR2 YYNGEE. The CDR3 is CASSGTSGGATGELFF. The CDR3 DNA reads TGTGCCAGCAGCGGTACTAGCGGGGGGGCCACCGGGGAGCTGTTTTTT.

The V and J genes are TRBV28 and TRBJ1-4; tentative D call: TRBD1 (5 bases). The length of the CDR3 is 12 residues. Trimming left V 6 bases short and J 8 bases short, with 10 bases between. Germline values: CDR1 MDHEN, CDR2 SYDVKM. CDR3 in DNA: TGTGCCAGCAGCCCCAGGGACGAAAAACTGTTTTTT. It yields the protein CASSPRDEKLFF.

A remark on this clone: The junction differs from germline at one of its ends, possibly a read error. J is TRBJ2-1 and V is TRBV7-7; 8 nucleotides line up with TRBD2. Germline V gene sequence: CDR1 SSHAT, CDR2 FNYEAQ (reference sequence). This CDR3 comprises 15 residues. The chain's CDR3 is CASSESGGPYNEQFF. The CDR3 nucleotides are TGTGCTAGCAGCGAGAGCGGGGGCCCGTACAATGAGCAGTTCTTC.

This chain uses TRBV5-1 with TRBJ1-6; 7 positions match TRBD1. This CDR3 contains 16 residues. CDR1 is SGHRS and CDR2 is YFSETQ in the germline V gene. The J segment lost 9 bases and the V segment lost 4 bases, leaving 13 bases of the junction unmatched. CDR3 sequence: CASSSGLDRPSSPLHF. Here the CDR3 DNA reads TGCGCCAGCAGCAGTGGATTGGACAGGCCCAGTTCACCCCTCCACTTT.

The gene calls are TRBV18 and TRBJ2-5; D is uncertain. The CDR3 runs 13 residues. V was pared by 6 bases and J by 5 bases, with 13 bases between. The germline V gene has CDR1 KGHSH and CDR2 LQKENI. DNA for the CDR3: TGTGCCAGCTCCCCCCGGGCCGTGGAGACCCAGTACTTC. Amino acids: CASSPRAVETQYF.

This chain connects TRBV11-2 to TRBJ2-2, with TRBD2 matching over 8 bases. The CDR3 is made up of 14 amino acids. Unmatched junction bases numbered 0, after V lost 0 bases and J lost 6 bases. Per germline, CDR1 SGHAT and CDR2 FQNNGV. CDR3 sequence reads: CASSLDGGAGELFF. CDR3 bases: TGTGCCAGCAGCTTAGACGGGGGGGCCGGGGAGCTGTTTTTT.

This clone turned up a few times. The chain is built from TRBV6-1 and TRBJ1-6; 9 bases map to TRBD1. J gave up 7 bases and V 0 bases, and 4 bases lay outside the gene matches. CDR3 length: 16 residues. Germline-derived CDR1 and CDR2 are MNHNS and SASEGT. This chain's CDR3 is CASSEAGQGMNSPLHF. CDR3 DNA sequence: TGTGCCAGCAGTGAAGCTGGACAGGGGATGAATTCACCCCTCCACTTT.

The CDR3 DNA reads TGTGCCAGCAGCGTAGTTGCGCGGGGGGGAGGCGATACGCAGTATTTT. It yields the protein CASSVVARGGGDTQYF. This chain connects TRBV9 to TRBJ2-3; 9 nucleotides align to TRBD2. The ends lost 0 bases at V and 6 bases at J; junction bases unmatched: 8. Germline V lookup: CDR1 SGDLS, CDR2 YYNGEE. This CDR3 is 16 amino acids long.

The chain couples TRBV4-2 to TRBJ2-5, with 13 nucleotides matching TRBD2. Germline CDR1 is LGHNA and CDR2 is YNFKEQ. Losses at the gene ends were 4 bases for V and 1 base for J; bases not matched to a gene: 6. The CDR3 totals 17 residues. The CDR3 loop is CASSPGTSGTPQETQYF. As DNA, the CDR3 is TGTGCCAGCAGCCCCGGGACTAGCGGGACCCCCCAAGAGACCCAGTACTTC.

This sequence joins TRBV19 and TRBJ2-3; tentatively, D is TRBD1 or TRBD2 (5 bases each). This CDR3 has 18 residues. V lost 5 bases to trimming and J lost 2 bases, with 23 bases between them. From germline, CDR1 is LNHDA and CDR2 SQIVND (reference sequence). The CDR3: CASSDRSRWDRLTDTQYF. As DNA, the CDR3 is TGTGCCAGTAGTGATCGGAGTCGGTGGGACCGCCTCACAGATACGCAGTATTTT.

This clone was recorded once. CDR3 DNA: TGTGCCAGTAGTCTGGGGACAGGTGGTGTGCCCCTCCACTTT. It specifies CASSLGTGGVPLHF. The genes are TRBV19 and TRBJ1-6; TRBD1 matches at 8 bases. J gave up 13 bases and V 5 bases, and 10 bases lay outside the gene matches. Germline CDR1 reads LNHDA; CDR2 reads SQIVND (reference sequence). The CDR3 is 14 amino acids.

This chain connects TRBV2 to TRBJ1-3; D is possibly TRBD1 (6 bases). CDR3 length: 14 residues. The V gene's germline CDR1 is SNHLY and CDR2 FYNNEI. Trimming shortened V by 4 bases and J by 2 bases, and 9 bases separated the two germline ends. Here the CDR3 reads CASSGGQPGNTIYF. DNA for the CDR3: TGTGCCAGCAGTGGAGGACAGCCTGGAAACACCATATATTTT.

This clone was seen only once. The rearrangement uses TRBV7-2 and TRBJ1-6; 11 bases fit TRBD1. Trimming removed 5 bases from V and 8 bases from J; junction bases left unmatched: 5. The CDR3 loop spans 15 amino acids. Germline loops: CDR1 SGHTA, CDR2 FQGNSA. CDR3 sequence: CASSVDRGRDSPLHF. As DNA, the CDR3 is TGTGCCAGCAGCGTGGACAGGGGGCGAGATTCACCCCTCCACTTT.

The chain joins TRBV18 to TRBJ2-7; D is undetermined. Germline CDR1 reads KGHSH; CDR2 reads LQKENI. This CDR3 is built from 14 residues. The V and J ends lost 0 bases and 6 bases respectively, with 12 bases between them. The CDR3 DNA reads as TGTGCCAGCTCACCACCATCGAACGTCGGCGAGCAGTACTTC. Translated: CASSPPSNVGEQYF.

The CDR3 is CASSPDQETQYF. CDR3 nucleotides: TGTGCCAGCAGCCCAGACCAAGAGACCCAGTACTTC. The chain is built from TRBV11-3 and TRBJ2-5; D is unclear. Trimming stripped 5 bases from V and 0 bases from J, with 4 bases between. The CDR3 runs 12 residues. Germline CDR1 and CDR2: SGHNT and YENEEA.

The rearrangement joins TRBV11-1 to TRBJ1-1; D is undetermined. The germline V gene has CDR1 SGHAT and CDR2 FQDESV (reference sequence). The V gene lost 5 bases and the J gene lost 1 base, with 11 bases spanning the gap. The length of the CDR3 is 14 residues. In DNA form, the CDR3 reads TGTGCCAGCAGCCCCCACCAGGCGAACACTGAAGCTTTCTTT. It specifies CASSPHQANTEAFF. Full variable domain (rest looked up from reference TRBV11-1 and TRBJ1-1): EAEVAQSPRYKITEKSQAVAFWCDPISGHATLYWYRQILGQGPELLVQFQDESVVDDSQLPKDRFSAERLKGVDSTLKIQPAELGDSAMYLCASSPHQANTEAFFGQGTRLTVV.

The chain links TRBV28 to TRBJ1-2; D is uncertain. The germline V gene has CDR1 MDHEN and CDR2 SYDVKM. The CDR3 has 12 residues. Trimming shortened V by 6 bases and J by 1 base, and 6 bases separated the two germline ends. CDR3 sequence reads: CASSPHNYGYTF. The CDR3 DNA reads as TGTGCCAGCAGCCCCCATAACTATGGCTACACCTTC.

This chain links TRBV18 with TRBJ2-1; D is possibly TRBD1 or TRBD2 (5 bases each). CDR3 length: 15 amino acids. V was clipped by 1 base and J by 5 bases, with 12 bases between them. Germline V gene sequence: CDR1 KGHSH, CDR2 LQKENI. CDR3 sequence (DNA): TGTGCCAGCTCACCACGAGGGGCCCGGGACAATGAGCAGTTCTTC. Its protein is CASSPRGARDNEQFF.

This clone showed up just once. The rearrangement links TRBV4-1 to TRBJ1-4; TRBD1 matches at 9 bases. Germline loops: CDR1 MGHRA, CDR2 YSYEKL. J was trimmed by 8 bases and V by 4 bases; bases with no gene match: 8. This CDR3 has 15 residues. The CDR3 nucleotides read TGCGCCAGCAGCCTCACCGGGACAGGGAAAGAAAAACTGTTTTTT. Translating gives CASSLTGTGKEKLFF.

V gene TRBV7-9 combines with J gene TRBJ2-7; 8 positions match TRBD1. Unmatched junction bases numbered 10, after V lost 6 bases and J lost 9 bases. The length of the CDR3 is 13 residues. Germline values: CDR1 SEHNR, CDR2 FQNEAQ (reference sequence). The CDR3, as DNA: TGTGCCAGCAGTCGACAGGGGACGGAACCGCAGTACTTC. The encoded protein is CASSRQGTEPQYF.

The rearrangement joins TRBV28 to TRBJ2-6; 8 bases fit TRBD1. There are 15 residues in the CDR3. V shed 5 bases, J shed 4 bases, and the junction held 4 bases outside the gene matches. The germline V gene encodes CDR1 MDHEN and CDR2 SYDVKM. The CDR3 reads CASSQQGGGANVLTF. Written as DNA, the CDR3 is TGTGCCAGCAGTCAACAGGGGGGCGGGGCCAACGTCCTGACTTTC.